This record looks at one T cell receptor beta chain sequence and its context. This clonotype has a count of ten or more. Its antigen remains undetermined. No clone much larger than this one lies a single base away; base qualities are absent. This record belongs to a study of T cells in Graves' hyperthyroidism and ophthalmopathy (dated by TCRdb to about 2019). Study-wide context: Peripheral blood was collected at initial diagnosis, before any treatment. TCR V-J signatures able to tell the groups apart were searched for in a discovery cohort of 100 or so patients, of whom approximately 40 had Graves' ophthalmopathy and around 56 had stable Graves' hyperthyroidism. Prospective prediction of ophthalmopathy was tested in an independent validation cohort of 18 hyperthyroidism patients and 15 to 17 patients who later progressed to ophthalmopathy. For training and testing, the roughly 93 patients in the discovery cohort were randomly divided in a 7:3 ratio. In several Graves' hyperthyroidism patients, the study also compared T-cell repertoires from thyroid tissue with T-cell repertoires from blood. Following sampling, methimazole starting at 30 mg daily was given to hyperthyroidism patients, and high-dose intravenous methylprednisolone was given to ophthalmopathy patients. The paper describes TCR Vbeta CDR3 sequencing of 120 to 150 peripheral blood samples, made up of roughly 40 ophthalmopathy patients, 70 to 75 hyperthyroidism patients and roughly 17 progressor patients.

A patient counted as having stable Graves' hyperthyroidism if no progression to ophthalmopathy occurred over 18 months of follow-up. Hyperthyroidism patients were newly diagnosed, had a disease duration of under 2 months, and were aged 18 to 65 years. Patients with uncontrolled infections, other autoimmune diseases, pregnancy or lactation were excluded. Clinical symptoms, serum thyroxine and TRAb, thyroid ultrasound, and orbital computed tomography formed the basis for the diagnoses. Ficoll-Paque density gradient centrifugation was used to isolate PBMCs from around 10 ml of fresh peripheral blood. Total RNA was extracted with Trizol reagent, and quality was checked on an Agilent 2100 Bioanalyzer. TCR beta CDR3 regions were amplified from RNA transcripts. The TCR CDR3 was subjected to a first round of RT-PCR using the HTBI primer set and the Qiagen OneStep RT-PCR kit. Libraries were constructed in a second round of multiplex PCR, after which size selection and purification were carried out. Paired-end sequencing of the libraries was performed with 100 bp reads on an Illumina HiSeq2000. As for the original processing: SOAPnuke was used to process the raw data, with reads discarded if the reads contained adapters or uncalled bases, had a mean Phred below 15, or lacked an exact constant-primer or identifier match. High-quality paired reads were merged with COPE v1.2.5, and unique nucleotide sequences were defined as clonotypes. MiTCR v1.1 was used to align the clonotypes against IMGT TRBV, TRBD and TRBJ reference segments. The analysis included only V-J combinations with a frequency above 0.0001, which together covered more than 99% of the repertoires. The TCS score was defined as the ratio of F50 (clonal expansion) to E x V (chaos), calculated using BLOSUM62-based TCRdist between CDR3 peptides within each V-J. Welch's t-statistics and random forest reduced around 510 V-J features to 10 to 15, which were used in a naive Bayes classifier (R e1071). The public sequencing data were trimmed at Q25 with fastp and processed into clonotypes with MiXCR by TCRdb, which kept only in-frame beta chains. CDR3 protein sequences are deduplicated, and each keeps its most common genes and DNA. These V and J calls rely on TCRdb rather than the paper's analysis. This sample holds hundreds of thousands of distinct CDR3 sequences; about 13% were observed only once. 9.2% of the sample lies in the top ten.

The CDR3 has 15 amino acids, counting the end cysteine and phenylalanine. The retained sequence is limited to the CDR3, 45 bases, with the frame set at the first base. V is clipped by 5 bases and J by 6 bases, and the sequence between their germline boundaries is 17 bases long. Reading the germline V gene gives CDR1 SGHVS and CDR2 FQNEAQ. The paper as a whole reports these results and caveats: In validation, the model predicted progression to ophthalmopathy a median of about 6.5 months before onset, with approximately 70% sensitivity and around 76% specificity. A model built on a 13 V-J signature distinguished ophthalmopathy from stable hyperthyroidism, reaching about 88% sensitivity and 81% to 83% specificity in cross-validation and 80%/75% in testing. No statistical method was used to fix the sample size in advance, and group allocation was not hidden from the investigators. Most expanded thyroid clonotypes (frequency above 0.001) were also detected in blood, suggesting blood repertoires may reflect thyroid immune responses.

The chain was built from TRBV7-8 and TRBJ1-5; the D gene is not confidently resolved. This sequence was found in a woman aged 18-30 years with Graves' hyperthyroidism. Sample: blood. Here is the DNA: TGTGCCAGCAGCCCCCTAGGCGGGATTGGTCAGCCCCAGCATTTT. Its protein reads: CASSPLGGIGQPQHF.